This T cell receptor (beta chain) was sequenced for a study of shared clonotypes between healthy human individuals. Whole-study findings and limits: The study's rarefaction showed incomplete sorted-subset sequencing despite large depth.

Profiled with immunoSEQ multiplex PCR; TCRdb holds only in-frame clones, not every one. The table has around 2.3 million clones, roughly 95% seen once. Details on this clone: Its antigen is undetermined.

Trimming cost V 1 base and J 6 bases, with 13 bases left between them. The CDR3 loop spans 15 amino acids. Germline V gene sequence: CDR1 LGHNA, CDR2 YSLEER. The rearrangement joins TRBV4-3 to TRBJ2-4; D unclear. The sequenced sample was naive CD4+ T cells sorted from blood. The subset here: CD45RA+ positively selected. The TCR was taken from a man aged 18-30 years in good health. The CDR3 DNA is TGCGCCAGCAGCCAAGTTGGACGGTGGGGAAACATTCAGTACTTC. Translating gives CASSQVGRWGNIQYF.